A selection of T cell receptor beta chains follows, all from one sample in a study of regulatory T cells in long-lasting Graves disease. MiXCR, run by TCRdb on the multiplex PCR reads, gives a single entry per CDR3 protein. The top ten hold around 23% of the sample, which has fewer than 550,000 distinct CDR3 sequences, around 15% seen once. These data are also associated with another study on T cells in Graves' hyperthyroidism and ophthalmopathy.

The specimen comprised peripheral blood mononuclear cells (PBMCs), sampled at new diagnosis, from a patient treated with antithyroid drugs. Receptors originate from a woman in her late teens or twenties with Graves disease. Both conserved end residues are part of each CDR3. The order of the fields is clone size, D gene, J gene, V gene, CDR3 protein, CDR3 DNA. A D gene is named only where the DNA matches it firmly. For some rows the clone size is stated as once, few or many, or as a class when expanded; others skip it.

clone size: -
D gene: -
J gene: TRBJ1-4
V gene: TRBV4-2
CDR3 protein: CASSQYLAATNEKLFF
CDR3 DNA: TGTGCCAGCAGCCAATACCTGGCGGCAACTAATGAAAAACTGTTTTTT

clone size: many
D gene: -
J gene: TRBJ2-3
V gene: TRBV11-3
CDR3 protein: CASSSRVFVNPDTQYF
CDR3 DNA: TGTGCCAGCAGCTCCAGGGTGTTTGTAAACCCAGATACGCAGTATTTT

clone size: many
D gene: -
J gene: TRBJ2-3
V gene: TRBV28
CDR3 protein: CASSYRVSDTQYF
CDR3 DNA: TGTGCCAGCAGTTACAGGGTTTCAGATACGCAGTATTTT

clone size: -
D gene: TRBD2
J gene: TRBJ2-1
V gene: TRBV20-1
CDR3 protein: CSAIAGTSSYNEQFF
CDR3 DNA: TGCAGTGCCATAGCGGGGACAAGCTCCTACAATGAGCAGTTCTTC

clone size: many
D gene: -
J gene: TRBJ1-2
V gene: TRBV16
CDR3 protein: CASSQTGYYGYTF
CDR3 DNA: TGTGCCAGCAGCCAAACAGGGTACTATGGCTACACCTTC

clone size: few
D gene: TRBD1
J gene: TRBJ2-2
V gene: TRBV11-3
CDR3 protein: CASSLGPTGRNTGELFF
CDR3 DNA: TGTGCCAGCAGCTTAGGTCCGACAGGGCGGAACACCGGGGAGCTGTTTTTT

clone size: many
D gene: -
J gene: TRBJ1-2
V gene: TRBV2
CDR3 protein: CASTIARRTQVNYGYTF
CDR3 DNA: TGTGCCAGCACCATAGCCCGGAGGACACAAGTGAACTATGGCTACACCTTC

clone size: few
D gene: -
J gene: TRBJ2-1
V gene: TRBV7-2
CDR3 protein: CASSSQGTASYNEQFF
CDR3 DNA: TGTGCCAGCAGCTCACAAGGGACTGCGTCCTACAATGAGCAGTTCTTC

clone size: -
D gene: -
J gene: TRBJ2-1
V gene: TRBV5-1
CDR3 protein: CASSLGETEQFF
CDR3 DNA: TGCGCCAGCAGCTTAGGTGAGACCGAGCAGTTCTTC

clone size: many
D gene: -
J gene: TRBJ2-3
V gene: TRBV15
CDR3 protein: CATSRKVEGTDTQYF
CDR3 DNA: TGTGCCACCAGCAGAAAGGTAGAGGGCACAGATACGCAGTATTTT

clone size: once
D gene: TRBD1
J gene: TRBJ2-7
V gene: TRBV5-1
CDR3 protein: CASRDAGGSEQYF
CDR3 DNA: TGCGCCAGCAGAGACGCAGGGGGTTCCGAGCAGTACTTC

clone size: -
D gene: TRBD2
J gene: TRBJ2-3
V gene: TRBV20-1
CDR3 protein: CSATTHGGLAGDRVADTQYF
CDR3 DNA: TGCAGTGCTACGACCCACGGGGGACTAGCGGGAGACAGGGTAGCGGATACGCAGTATTTT

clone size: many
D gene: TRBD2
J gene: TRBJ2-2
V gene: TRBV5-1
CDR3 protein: CASSPNPLAGGPRTGELFF
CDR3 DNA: TGCGCCAGCAGCCCAAACCCGCTAGCGGGAGGGCCAAGGACCGGGGAGCTGTTTTTT

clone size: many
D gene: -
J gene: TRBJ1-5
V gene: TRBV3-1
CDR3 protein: CASSQGYQPQHF
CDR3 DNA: TGTGCCAGCAGCCAGGGATACCAGCCCCAGCATTTT

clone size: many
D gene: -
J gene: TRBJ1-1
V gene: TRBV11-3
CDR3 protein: CASSPTRANTEAFF
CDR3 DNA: TGTGCCAGCAGCCCGACTCGAGCAAACACTGAAGCTTTCTTT

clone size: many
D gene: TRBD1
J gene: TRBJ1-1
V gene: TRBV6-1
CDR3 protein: CASSETFYRGRKNTEAFF
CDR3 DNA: TGTGCCAGCAGTGAAACTTTTTACAGGGGGCGAAAGAACACTGAAGCTTTCTTT

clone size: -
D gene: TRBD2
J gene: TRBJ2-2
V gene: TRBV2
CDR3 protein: CTTMGTSGKNTGELFF
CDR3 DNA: TGTACCACCATGGGGACTAGCGGGAAGAACACCGGGGAGCTGTTTTTT

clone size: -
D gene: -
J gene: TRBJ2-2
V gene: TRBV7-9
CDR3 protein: CAGSEGNTGELFF
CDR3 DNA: TGTGCCGGCAGCGAGGGGAACACCGGGGAGCTGTTTTTT

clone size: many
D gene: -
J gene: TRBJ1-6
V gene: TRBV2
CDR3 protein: CASLRGNSPLHF
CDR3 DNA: TGTGCCAGCTTGAGGGGTAATTCACCCCTCCACTTT

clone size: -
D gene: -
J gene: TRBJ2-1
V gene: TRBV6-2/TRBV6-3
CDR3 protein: CASSSHEQFF
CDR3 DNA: TGTGCCAGCAGCTCTCATGAGCAGTTCTTC

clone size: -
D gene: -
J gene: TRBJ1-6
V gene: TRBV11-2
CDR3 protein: CASSLWTPVTGSPLHF
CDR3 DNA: TGTGCCAGCAGCTTGTGGACCCCCGTAACCGGTTCACCCCTCCACTTT

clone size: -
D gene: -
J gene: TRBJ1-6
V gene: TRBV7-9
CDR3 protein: CASSSRTESSYNSPLHF
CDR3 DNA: TGTGCCAGCAGCTCAAGGACCGAGAGCTCCTATAATTCACCCCTCCACTTT

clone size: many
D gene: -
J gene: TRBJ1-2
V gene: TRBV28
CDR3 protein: CASSPSTWGGYTF
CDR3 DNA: TGTGCCAGCAGTCCGTCTACGTGGGGTGGCTACACCTTC

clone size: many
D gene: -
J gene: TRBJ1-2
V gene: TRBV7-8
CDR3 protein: CASSPGQNYGYTF
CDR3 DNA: TGTGCCAGCAGCCCCGGACAAAACTATGGCTACACCTTC

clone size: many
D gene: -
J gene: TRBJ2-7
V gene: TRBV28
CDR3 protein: CASSPPGGSRGQYF
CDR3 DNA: TGTGCCAGCAGCCCCCCCGGCGGGTCTCGGGGGCAGTACTTC

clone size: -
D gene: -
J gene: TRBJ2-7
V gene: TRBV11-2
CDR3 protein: CASSSFHRFTSYEQYF
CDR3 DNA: TGTGCCAGCAGTTCCTTTCACAGGTTTACATCCTACGAGCAGTACTTC

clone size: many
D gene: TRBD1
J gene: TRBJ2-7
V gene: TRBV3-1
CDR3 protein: CASSQGDRGRANEQYF
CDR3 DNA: TGTGCCAGCAGCCAAGGGGACAGGGGGCGCGCCAACGAGCAGTACTTC

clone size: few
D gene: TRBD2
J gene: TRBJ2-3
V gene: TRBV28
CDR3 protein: CASSWTSGDTDTQCF
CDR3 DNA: TGTGCCAGCAGTTGGACTAGCGGGGACACAGATACGCAGTGTTTT

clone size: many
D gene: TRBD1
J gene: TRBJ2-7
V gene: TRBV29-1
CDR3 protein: CSVEQAGTGSSYEQYF
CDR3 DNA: TGCAGCGTTGAACAAGCCGGGACAGGGAGCTCCTACGAGCAGTACTTC

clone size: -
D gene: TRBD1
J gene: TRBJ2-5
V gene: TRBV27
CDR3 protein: CASSLQGQGAANQETQYF
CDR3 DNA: TGTGCCAGCAGTTTACAGGGACAGGGGGCCGCTAACCAAGAGACCCAGTACTTC

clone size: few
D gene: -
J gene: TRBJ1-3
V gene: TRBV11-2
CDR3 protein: CASSWDWGSGNTIYF
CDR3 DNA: TGTGCCAGCAGCTGGGATTGGGGCTCTGGAAACACCATATATTTT

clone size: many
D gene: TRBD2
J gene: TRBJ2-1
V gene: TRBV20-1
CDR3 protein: CSARGLERESYNEQFF
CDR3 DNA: TGCAGTGCTAGGGGGCTCGAGCGGGAATCCTACAATGAGCAGTTCTTC

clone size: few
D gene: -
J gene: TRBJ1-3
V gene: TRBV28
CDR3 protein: CASSPGLRGNTIYF
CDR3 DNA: TGTGCCAGCAGTCCAGGGCTACGGGGAAACACCATATATTTT

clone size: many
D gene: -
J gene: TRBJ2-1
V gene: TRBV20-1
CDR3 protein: CSAELDNEQFF
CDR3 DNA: TGCAGTGCCGAACTAGACAATGAGCAGTTCTTC

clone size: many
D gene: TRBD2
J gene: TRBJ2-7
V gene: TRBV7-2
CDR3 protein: CASSFSLAGNYEQYF
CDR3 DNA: TGTGCCAGCAGCTTCAGCCTAGCGGGTAATTACGAGCAGTACTTC

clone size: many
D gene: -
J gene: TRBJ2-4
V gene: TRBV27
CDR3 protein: CASSQGTYIAKNIQYF
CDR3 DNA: TGTGCCAGCAGTCAAGGGACATATATAGCCAAAAACATTCAGTACTTC

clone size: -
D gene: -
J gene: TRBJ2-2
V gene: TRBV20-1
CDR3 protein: CSARVKNGELFF
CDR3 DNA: TGCAGTGCTAGAGTAAAGAACGGGGAGCTGTTTTTT

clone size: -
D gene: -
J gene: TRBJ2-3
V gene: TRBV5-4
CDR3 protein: CASSYSPGGRTDTQYF
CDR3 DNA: TGTGCCAGCAGTTACTCTCCTGGGGGGCGCACAGATACGCAGTATTTT